One TCR beta chain is described in this entry. Its antigen is undetermined. TCRdb's table, derived via immunoSEQ multiplex PCR, lists solely in-frame clones and lacks some. The profile shows several thousand clones, about 70% of them singletons. V trimming: 0 bases; J trimming: 7 bases; junction bases outside the gene matches: 5. This CDR3 is built from 16 residues. Germline CDR1 reads LGHNA; CDR2 reads YNFKEQ. The data stem from a study of coeliac disease. Overall study context: Refractory type I patients had normal intraepithelial cells despite over 12 months' diet failure. Findings and caveats of the study: Most TRB amino acid sequences occurred in only one sample.

The receptor was isolated from a man aged 30-40 years with celiac disease. The sample taken for sequencing was intraepithelial lymphocytes from the gut. The chain joins TRBV4-2 to TRBJ2-1; 11 nucleotides match TRBD1. The CDR3 sequence: CASSQEWTGGLNEQFF. CDR3 nucleotide sequence: TGTGCCAGCAGCCAAGAGTGGACAGGGGGCTTGAATGAGCAGTTCTTC.